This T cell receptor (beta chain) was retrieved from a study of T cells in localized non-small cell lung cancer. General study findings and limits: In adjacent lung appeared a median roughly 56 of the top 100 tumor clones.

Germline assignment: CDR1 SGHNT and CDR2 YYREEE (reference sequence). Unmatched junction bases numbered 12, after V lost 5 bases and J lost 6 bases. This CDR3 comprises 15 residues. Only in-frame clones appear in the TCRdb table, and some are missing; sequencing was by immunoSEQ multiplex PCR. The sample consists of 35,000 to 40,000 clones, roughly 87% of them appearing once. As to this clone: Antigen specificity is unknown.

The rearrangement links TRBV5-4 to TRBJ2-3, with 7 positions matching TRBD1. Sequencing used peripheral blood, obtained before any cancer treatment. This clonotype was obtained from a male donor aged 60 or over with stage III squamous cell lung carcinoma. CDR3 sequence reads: CASRSGTASGDTQYF. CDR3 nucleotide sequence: TGTGCCAGCAGGTCCGGGACAGCCTCGGGTGATACGCAGTATTTT.